This T cell receptor (beta chain) is drawn from a study of TIL therapy for anti-PD-1-resistant metastatic lung cancer. Study-wide context: Tumors were harvested before any PD-1/PD-L1 blockade.

Findings and caveats of the study: The cohort had more treatment-naive, never-smoker and oncogene-addicted patients than typical.

CDR3 length equals 16 residues. In germline, CDR1 is MGHRA, CDR2 YSYEKL. V was pared by 4 bases and J by 4 bases, with 10 bases of the junction left unmatched. In regard to this clone: The antigen remains unidentified.

The time point here: pre-treatment sample, taken before nivolumab and TIL therapy. The libraries were made with immunoSEQ v3. Sequencing depth was 1.5 million to 2 million read pairs for survey level, about 5-6.5 million for deep. The protocol was immunoSEQ multiplex PCR, while the TCRdb copy is restricted to in-frame clones and leaves out a portion. The data contain around 20,000 clones, 60% to 85% of them singletons. The J gene is TRBJ2-7, the V gene TRBV4-1; 10 nucleotides align to TRBD1. The TCR comes from a person between 25 and 79 years old with non-small cell lung cancer. Sequenced here: blood, sampled at baseline. The CDR3 reads CASSLMTGGMVYEQYF. CDR3 nucleotide sequence: TGCGCCAGCAGCCTCATGACAGGGGGCATGGTATACGAGCAGTACTTC.